The 14 T cell receptor beta chains given below trace back to one sample, sequenced in a study of cytomegalovirus exposure and HLA in healthy donors (dated by TCRdb to 2016 to 2017). Receptor libraries were prepared by the immunoSEQ multiplex PCR assay. For the multiplex PCR, a mixture combining 60 forward primers for TCR Vbeta segments and 13 reverse primers for TCR Jbeta segments was used. TCRdb's version of the immuneACCESS table is confined to in-frame rearrangements and falls short of the full clone set. An unresolved V gene accounts for under half of the shortfall where checked; the remainder is of unknown origin. The sample profile shows 150,000 to 200,000 clones; around 81% of them were found once. The ten biggest clones cover about 1.8% of the sample. The specimen sequenced was PBMCs. Every receptor here comes from a man aged 18 to 30 in good health and CMV-seronegative.

This chain connects TRBV5-1 to TRBJ1-1; 8 bases map to TRBD1. The CDR3 extends over 14 amino acids. Germline V CDR1 and CDR2: SGHRS, YFSETQ. J lost 5 bases, V lost 6 bases, and 9 bases had no gene match. The CDR3 is CASTSDRGGTEAFF. The CDR3 DNA sequence: TGCGCCAGCACCTCTGACAGGGGAGGTACTGAAGCTTTCTTT.

The genes are TRBV6-5 and TRBJ2-7, with D maybe TRBD1 (6 bases). CDR1 is MNHEY, CDR2 SVGAGI, per germline. With 6 bases removed from V and 3 bases from J, the gap between germline ends came to 9 bases. CDR3 length: 12 residues. The CDR3 nucleotides are TGTGCCAGCAGGACAGGTAACTACGAGCAGTACTTC. It is translated as CASRTGNYEQYF.

The chain joins TRBV7-9 to TRBJ2-3; the D is unclear. The CDR3 has 15 amino acids. V lost 2 bases and J lost 1, with 10 bases in between. The V gene's germline CDR1 is SEHNR and CDR2 FQNEAQ (reference sequence). CDR3: CASSLTLEGTDTQYF. CDR3 DNA: TGTGCCAGCAGCTTAACCCTTGAGGGCACAGATACGCAGTATTTT.

This clone showed up just a few times. The chain combines TRBV4-2 with TRBJ2-5; 8 bases align to TRBD2. Trimming at V came to 2 bases and at J to 5 bases, leaving 16 bases not matched to a gene. CDR1 and CDR2 from the germline V gene are LGHNA and YNFKEQ. The CDR3 loop spans 18 amino acids. The CDR3 DNA reads TGTGCCAGCAGCCAATCTCTGGGTACGGGAGGGCCTGGGGAGACCCAGTACTTC. Its protein is CASSQSLGTGGPGETQYF.

The chain couples TRBV13 to TRBJ1-2, with 12 bases lining up with TRBD1. CDR3 length: 16 residues. V shed 5 bases, J shed 4 bases, and the junction held 8 bases outside the gene matches. CDR1 PRHDT and CDR2 FYEKMQ come from the germline V gene (reference sequence). The CDR3 DNA sequence: TGTGCCAGCAGCAATAGGGACAGGGGGCTGAGCTATGGCTACACCTTC. Protein product: CASSNRDRGLSYGYTF.

The rearrangement links TRBV7-8 to TRBJ1-1; 9 positions match TRBD1. J lost 4 bases, V lost 5 bases, and 5 bases had no gene match. CDR3 length: 14 amino acids. The germline V gene has CDR1 SGHVS and CDR2 FQNEAQ. In DNA, the CDR3 is TGTGCCAGCAGCGTAACAGGGGGCGTCACTGAAGCTTTCTTT. Residues: CASSVTGGVTEAFF.

V and J are TRBV19 and TRBJ2-5; the D gene is possibly TRBD1 (5 bases). This CDR3 has 14 amino acids. Trimming left V 1 base short and J 1 base short, with 7 bases between. Germline assignment: CDR1 LNHDA and CDR2 SQIVND (reference sequence). CDR3 amino acids: CASSIAGPQETQYF. CDR3 nucleotide sequence: TGTGCCAGTAGTATAGCAGGGCCCCAAGAGACCCAGTACTTC.

The chain uses TRBV15 and TRBJ2-4; perhaps TRBD2 as D (7 bases). V lost 0 bases to trimming and J lost 0 bases, with 18 bases between them. This CDR3 has 19 residues. Germline CDR1 is LNHNV and CDR2 is YYDKDF (reference sequence). CDR3 sequence reads: CATSRDRAGAQLAKNIQYF. CDR3 bases: TGTGCCACCAGCAGAGATAGGGCGGGGGCCCAGCTAGCCAAAAACATTCAGTACTTC.

V and J are TRBV19 and TRBJ1-2, with a possible D match to TRBD1 (5 bases). Trimming removed 3 bases from V and 4 bases from J, with 15 bases in between. In germline, CDR1 is LNHDA, CDR2 SQIVND (reference sequence). The CDR3 runs to 15 residues. The CDR3 loop reads CASSIIPQGGYGYTF. For the CDR3, the DNA is TGTGCCAGTAGTATCATCCCTCAGGGAGGCTATGGCTACACCTTC.

The table lists this clone with a count of one. The rearrangement joins TRBV5-4 to TRBJ2-3, with D possibly being TRBD1 (7 bases). Germline V lookup: CDR1 SGHNT, CDR2 YYREEE (reference sequence). The CDR3 covers 15 residues. Trimming took off 5 bases at V and 3 bases at J, with 16 bases between the two ends. The CDR3 region has the DNA TGTGCCAGCAGGCTTAGGGCAGGGGGGACAGATACGCAGTATTTT. Translated, it gives CASRLRAGGTDTQYF.

The chain combines TRBV6-6 with TRBJ1-2; TRBD1 matches 10 bases. CDR1 is MNHNY and CDR2 is SVGAGI in the germline V gene (reference sequence). J gave up 2 bases and V 10 bases, and 10 bases lay outside the gene matches. The CDR3 runs to 15 residues. The CDR3: CATKRGQGPNYGYTF. The CDR3 region has the DNA TGTGCCACGAAGCGGGGACAGGGGCCAAACTATGGCTACACCTTC.

This chain links TRBV7-2 with TRBJ2-5, with D tentatively TRBD1 (5 bases). V lost 5 bases and J 5 bases, leaving 12 bases between the germline ends. The CDR3 contains 13 residues. CDR1 is SGHTA, CDR2 FQGNSA, per germline. CDR3 sequence (DNA): TGTGCCAGCAGCAGGGGAATGGGGGAGACCCAGTACTTC. This gives the protein CASSRGMGETQYF.

The J gene is TRBJ1-3, the V gene TRBV2; weak D call: TRBD1 (6 bases). V lost 4 bases and J 0 bases, leaving 22 bases between the germline ends. The CDR3 length is 19 residues. Germline assignment: CDR1 SNHLY and CDR2 FYNNEI. DNA for the CDR3: TGTGCCAGCAGTGTAGGGACATTTGGTTCGTCGATCTCTGGAAACACCATATATTTT. It is translated as CASSVGTFGSSISGNTIYF.

The chain links TRBV19 to TRBJ1-2; tentatively, D is TRBD1 (5 bases). The V gene's germline CDR1 is LNHDA and CDR2 SQIVND (reference sequence). This CDR3 has 14 amino acids. V shed 6 bases and J shed 1 base, with 12 bases lying between them. CDR3 nucleotide sequence: TGTGCCAGTAGGGATTGGCAGGGTAACTATGGCTACACCTTC. It codes for CASRDWQGNYGYTF.